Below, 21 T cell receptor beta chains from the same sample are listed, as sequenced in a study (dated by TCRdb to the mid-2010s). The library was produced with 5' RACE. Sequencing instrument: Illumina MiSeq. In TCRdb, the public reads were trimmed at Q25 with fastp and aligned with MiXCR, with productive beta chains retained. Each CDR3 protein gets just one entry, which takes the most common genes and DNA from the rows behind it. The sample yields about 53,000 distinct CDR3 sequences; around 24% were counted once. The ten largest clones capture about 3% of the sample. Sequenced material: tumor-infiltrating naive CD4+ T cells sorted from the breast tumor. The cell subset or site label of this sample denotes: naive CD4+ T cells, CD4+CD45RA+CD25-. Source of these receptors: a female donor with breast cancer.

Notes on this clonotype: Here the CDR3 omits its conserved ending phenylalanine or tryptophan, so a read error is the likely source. CDR3 sequence: CASSSTSGSSYEQYL. The CDR3 nucleotides read TGTGCCAGCAGCTCGACTAGCGGGAGCTCCTACGAGCAGTACCTC. This chain links TRBV7-2 with TRBJ2-7; TRBD2 aligns across 12 bases. CDR3 size: 15 residues. Trimming removed 4 bases from V and 0 bases from J; junction bases left unmatched: 1. CDR1 SGHTA and CDR2 FQGNSA come from the germline V gene.

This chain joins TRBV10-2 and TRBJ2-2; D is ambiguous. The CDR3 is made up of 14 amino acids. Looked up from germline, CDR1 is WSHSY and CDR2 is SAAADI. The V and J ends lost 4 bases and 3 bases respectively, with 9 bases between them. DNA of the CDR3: TGCGCCAGCAGTGTTGTCCCAGACACCGGGGAGCTGTTTTTT. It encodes CASSVVPDTGELFF.

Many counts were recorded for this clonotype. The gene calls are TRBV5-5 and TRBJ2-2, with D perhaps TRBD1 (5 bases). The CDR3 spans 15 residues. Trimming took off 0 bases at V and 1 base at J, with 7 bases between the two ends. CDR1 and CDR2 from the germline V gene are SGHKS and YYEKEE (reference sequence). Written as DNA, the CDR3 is TGTGCCAGCAGCTTGGACAGGCGGAACACCGGGGAGCTGTTTTTT. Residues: CASSLDRRNTGELFF.

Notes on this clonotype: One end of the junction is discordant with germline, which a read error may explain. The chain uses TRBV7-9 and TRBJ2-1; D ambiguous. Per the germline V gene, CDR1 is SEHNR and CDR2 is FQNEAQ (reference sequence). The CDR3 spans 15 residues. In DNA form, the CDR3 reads TGTGCCAGCAGCTTAGCGTCGCTGACGGGCAATGAGCAGCTCTTC. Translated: CASSLASLTGNEQLF.

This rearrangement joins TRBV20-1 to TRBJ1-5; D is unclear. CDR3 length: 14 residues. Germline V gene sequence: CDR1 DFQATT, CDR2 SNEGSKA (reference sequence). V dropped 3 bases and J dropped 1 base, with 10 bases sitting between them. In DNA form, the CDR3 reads TGCAGTGCTAGCCCTCCTAACAGCAATCAGCCCCAGCATTTT. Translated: CSASPPNSNQPQHF.

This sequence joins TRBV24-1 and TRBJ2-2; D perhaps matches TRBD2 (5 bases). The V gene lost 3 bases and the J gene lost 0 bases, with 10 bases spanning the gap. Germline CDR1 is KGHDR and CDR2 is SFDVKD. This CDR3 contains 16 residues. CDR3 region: CATSDPLAANTGELFF. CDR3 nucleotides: TGTGCCACCAGTGATCCTCTAGCTGCGAACACCGGGGAGCTGTTTTTT.

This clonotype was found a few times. The chain's CDR3 is CSARDPSVGVNEQFF. The CDR3 DNA reads as TGCAGTGCTAGAGACCCGTCGGTGGGGGTCAATGAGCAGTTCTTC. The rearrangement uses TRBV20-1 and TRBJ2-1; possibly TRBD1 or TRBD2 for D (5 bases each). The CDR3 has 15 amino acids. Germline CDR1 reads DFQATT; CDR2 reads SNEGSKA (reference sequence). Deletions cut 0 bases from V and 6 bases from J, with 15 bases between.

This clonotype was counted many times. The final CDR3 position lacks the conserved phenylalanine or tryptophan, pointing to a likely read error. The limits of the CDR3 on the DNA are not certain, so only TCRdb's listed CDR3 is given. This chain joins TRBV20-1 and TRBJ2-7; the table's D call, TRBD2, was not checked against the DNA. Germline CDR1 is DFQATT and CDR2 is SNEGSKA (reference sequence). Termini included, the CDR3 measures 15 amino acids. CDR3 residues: CSGINSGIFYEQRHL.

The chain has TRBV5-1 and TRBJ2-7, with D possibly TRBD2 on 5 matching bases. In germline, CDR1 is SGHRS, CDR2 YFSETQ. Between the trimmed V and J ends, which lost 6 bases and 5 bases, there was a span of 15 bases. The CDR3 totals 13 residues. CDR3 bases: TGCGCCAGCACCAAGAACCGGGGAGACGAGCAGTACTTC. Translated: CASTKNRGDEQYF.

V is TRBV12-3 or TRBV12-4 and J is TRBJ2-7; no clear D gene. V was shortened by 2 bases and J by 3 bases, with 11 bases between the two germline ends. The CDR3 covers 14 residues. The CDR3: CASSLSPQSYEQYF. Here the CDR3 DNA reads TGTGCCAGCAGTTTATCGCCACAGAGCTACGAGCAGTACTTC.

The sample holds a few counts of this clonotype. The CDR3 is CASSPGGEAEAFF. In nucleotides, the CDR3 is TGTGCCAGCAGCCCAGGGGGTGAGGCTGAAGCTTTCTTT. V usage is TRBV7-3 and J usage is TRBJ1-1; TRBD1 matches 7 bases. V trimming: 5 bases; J trimming: 6 bases; junction bases outside the gene matches: 6. The CDR3 extends over 13 amino acids. Germline-derived CDR1 and CDR2 are SGHTA and FQGTGA.

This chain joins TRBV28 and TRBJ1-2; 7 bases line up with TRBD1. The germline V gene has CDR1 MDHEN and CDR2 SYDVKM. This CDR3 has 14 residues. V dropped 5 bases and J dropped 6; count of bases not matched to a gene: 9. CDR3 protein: CASSPLTGRHGYTF. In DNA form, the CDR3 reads TGTGCCAGCAGTCCTCTGACAGGGAGGCATGGCTACACCTTC.

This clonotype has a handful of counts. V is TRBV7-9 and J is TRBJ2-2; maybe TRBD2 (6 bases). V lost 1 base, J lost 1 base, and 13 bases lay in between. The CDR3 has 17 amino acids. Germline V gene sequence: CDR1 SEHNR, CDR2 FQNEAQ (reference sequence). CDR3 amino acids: CASSLDLWGLNTGELFF. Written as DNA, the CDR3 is TGTGCCAGCAGCTTAGATCTGTGGGGACTGAACACCGGGGAGCTGTTTTTT.

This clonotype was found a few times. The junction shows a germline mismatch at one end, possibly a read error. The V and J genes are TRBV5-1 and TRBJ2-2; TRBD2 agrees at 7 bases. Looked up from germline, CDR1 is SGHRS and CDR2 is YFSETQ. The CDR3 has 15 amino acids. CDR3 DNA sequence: TGCGCCAGCAGCTTTGTGACTAGCCATGCCGGGGAGCTGGTTTTT. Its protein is CASSFVTSHAGELVF.

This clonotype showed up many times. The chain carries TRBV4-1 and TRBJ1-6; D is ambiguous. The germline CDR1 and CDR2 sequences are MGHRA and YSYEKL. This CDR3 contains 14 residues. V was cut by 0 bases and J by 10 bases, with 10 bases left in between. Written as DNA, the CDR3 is TGCGCCAGCAGCCAAGATGGGATTCGGTCACCCCTCCACTTT. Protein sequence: CASSQDGIRSPLHF.

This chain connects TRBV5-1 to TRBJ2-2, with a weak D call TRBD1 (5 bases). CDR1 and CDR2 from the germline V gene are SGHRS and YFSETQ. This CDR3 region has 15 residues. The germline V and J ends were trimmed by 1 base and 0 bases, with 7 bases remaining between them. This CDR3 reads CASSLKQANTGELFF. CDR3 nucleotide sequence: TGCGCCAGCAGCTTGAAACAGGCGAACACCGGGGAGCTGTTTTTT.

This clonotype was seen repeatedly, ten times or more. The CDR3 loop is CAISEPRGGNNSPLHF. The CDR3 bases are TGTGCCATCAGTGAGCCACGCGGGGGCAATAATTCACCCCTCCACTTT. The chain joins TRBV10-3 to TRBJ1-6, with D tentatively TRBD1 (6 bases). This CDR3 contains 16 residues. Germline-derived CDR1 and CDR2 are ENHRY and SYGVKD. The V end lost 2 bases, the J end lost 5 bases, and 13 bases lay between the germline ends.

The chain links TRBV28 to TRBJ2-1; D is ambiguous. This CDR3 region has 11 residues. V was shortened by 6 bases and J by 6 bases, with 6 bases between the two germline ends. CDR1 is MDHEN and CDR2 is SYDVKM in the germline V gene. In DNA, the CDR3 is TGTGCCAGCAGACTCGTCAATGAGCAGTTCTTC. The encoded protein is CASRLVNEQFF.

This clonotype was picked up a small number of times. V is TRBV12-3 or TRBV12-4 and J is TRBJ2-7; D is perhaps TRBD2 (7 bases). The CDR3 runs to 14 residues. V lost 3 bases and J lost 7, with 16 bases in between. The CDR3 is CASSFQGRVAEQYF. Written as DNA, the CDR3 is TGTGCCAGCAGTTTTCAGGGGAGGGTTGCGGAGCAGTACTTC.

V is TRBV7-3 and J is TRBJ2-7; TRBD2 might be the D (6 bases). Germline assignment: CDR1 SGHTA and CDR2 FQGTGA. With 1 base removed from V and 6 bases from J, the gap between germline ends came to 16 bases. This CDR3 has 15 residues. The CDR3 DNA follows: TGTGCCAGCAGCTTAAACGCGGGAAGATCTAGCGAGCAGTACTTC. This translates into CASSLNAGRSSEQYF.

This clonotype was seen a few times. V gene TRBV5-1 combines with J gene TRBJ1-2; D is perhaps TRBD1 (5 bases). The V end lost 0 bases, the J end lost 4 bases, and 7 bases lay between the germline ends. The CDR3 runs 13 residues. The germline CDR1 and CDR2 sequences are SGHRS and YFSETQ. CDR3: CASSLEGTYGYTF. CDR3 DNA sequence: TGCGCCAGCAGCTTGGAGGGGACCTATGGCTACACCTTC.